The clone carrying this TCR beta chain was observed at least ten times. Its target is unknown. The sample belongs to a study of identical twins. Germline V gene data show CDR1 as SGHDT and CDR2 as YYEEEE. V shed 2 bases and J shed 5 bases, with 10 bases lying between them. The CDR3 extends over 13 amino acids. Unique molecular identifiers were present on the cDNA, which also gained a universal primer site by template switching. In TCRdb, the 5' RACE reads were re-called with MiXCR into one record per CDR3 protein. The sample has 690,000 or so distinct CDR3 sequences; roughly 6% are singletons. Study-level results: Models came in too low on out-of-frame TCR alpha sharing in monozygotic twins.

The chain uses TRBV5-6 and TRBJ1-1; a weak D match, TRBD1 (6 bases). This TCR was recovered from a man aged 18 to 35 in good health. Sequenced material: naive T cells sorted from blood. The CDR3, as DNA: TGTGCCAGCAGCTTTGGCAGGGGAACTGAAGCTTTCTTT. Translated: CASSFGRGTEAFF.